This note documents a single T cell receptor beta chain sequence. Antigen: not known. The data stem from a study of OX40 agonist ivuxolimab in advanced cancers. As for the study in general: Partial responses were achieved by three patients, of whom one had hepatocellular carcinoma and two had cutaneous melanoma.

Looked up from germline, CDR1 is SGDLS and CDR2 is YYNGEE. Trimming cost V 4 bases and J 8 bases, with 15 bases left between them. The CDR3 length is 13 residues. Data came from immunoSEQ multiplex PCR; TCRdb stores just in-frame clones and leaves some out. Of about 50,000 clones listed, roughly nine tenths were seen once; the top ten hold 6% to 7%. Study conclusions and caveats: Clonal expansion from baseline to week 6 occurred in both CD4+ and CD8+ T cells. The expanded peripheral T cells' antigen specificity was not determined. Also showing low normalized T-cell clonal expansion were some of the nonresponders.

The TCR originated in an adult with an advanced solid tumor such as melanoma, head and neck, liver or kidney cancer. Sequencing was performed on CD4+ or CD8+ T cells sorted from blood, taken in a trial of the OX40 agonist ivuxolimab. The chain carries TRBV9 and TRBJ1-2; no clear D gene. The CDR3 bases are TGTGCCAGCAGCCTTGGGCGTTCCCAGGGCTACACCTTC. It translates to CASSLGRSQGYTF.